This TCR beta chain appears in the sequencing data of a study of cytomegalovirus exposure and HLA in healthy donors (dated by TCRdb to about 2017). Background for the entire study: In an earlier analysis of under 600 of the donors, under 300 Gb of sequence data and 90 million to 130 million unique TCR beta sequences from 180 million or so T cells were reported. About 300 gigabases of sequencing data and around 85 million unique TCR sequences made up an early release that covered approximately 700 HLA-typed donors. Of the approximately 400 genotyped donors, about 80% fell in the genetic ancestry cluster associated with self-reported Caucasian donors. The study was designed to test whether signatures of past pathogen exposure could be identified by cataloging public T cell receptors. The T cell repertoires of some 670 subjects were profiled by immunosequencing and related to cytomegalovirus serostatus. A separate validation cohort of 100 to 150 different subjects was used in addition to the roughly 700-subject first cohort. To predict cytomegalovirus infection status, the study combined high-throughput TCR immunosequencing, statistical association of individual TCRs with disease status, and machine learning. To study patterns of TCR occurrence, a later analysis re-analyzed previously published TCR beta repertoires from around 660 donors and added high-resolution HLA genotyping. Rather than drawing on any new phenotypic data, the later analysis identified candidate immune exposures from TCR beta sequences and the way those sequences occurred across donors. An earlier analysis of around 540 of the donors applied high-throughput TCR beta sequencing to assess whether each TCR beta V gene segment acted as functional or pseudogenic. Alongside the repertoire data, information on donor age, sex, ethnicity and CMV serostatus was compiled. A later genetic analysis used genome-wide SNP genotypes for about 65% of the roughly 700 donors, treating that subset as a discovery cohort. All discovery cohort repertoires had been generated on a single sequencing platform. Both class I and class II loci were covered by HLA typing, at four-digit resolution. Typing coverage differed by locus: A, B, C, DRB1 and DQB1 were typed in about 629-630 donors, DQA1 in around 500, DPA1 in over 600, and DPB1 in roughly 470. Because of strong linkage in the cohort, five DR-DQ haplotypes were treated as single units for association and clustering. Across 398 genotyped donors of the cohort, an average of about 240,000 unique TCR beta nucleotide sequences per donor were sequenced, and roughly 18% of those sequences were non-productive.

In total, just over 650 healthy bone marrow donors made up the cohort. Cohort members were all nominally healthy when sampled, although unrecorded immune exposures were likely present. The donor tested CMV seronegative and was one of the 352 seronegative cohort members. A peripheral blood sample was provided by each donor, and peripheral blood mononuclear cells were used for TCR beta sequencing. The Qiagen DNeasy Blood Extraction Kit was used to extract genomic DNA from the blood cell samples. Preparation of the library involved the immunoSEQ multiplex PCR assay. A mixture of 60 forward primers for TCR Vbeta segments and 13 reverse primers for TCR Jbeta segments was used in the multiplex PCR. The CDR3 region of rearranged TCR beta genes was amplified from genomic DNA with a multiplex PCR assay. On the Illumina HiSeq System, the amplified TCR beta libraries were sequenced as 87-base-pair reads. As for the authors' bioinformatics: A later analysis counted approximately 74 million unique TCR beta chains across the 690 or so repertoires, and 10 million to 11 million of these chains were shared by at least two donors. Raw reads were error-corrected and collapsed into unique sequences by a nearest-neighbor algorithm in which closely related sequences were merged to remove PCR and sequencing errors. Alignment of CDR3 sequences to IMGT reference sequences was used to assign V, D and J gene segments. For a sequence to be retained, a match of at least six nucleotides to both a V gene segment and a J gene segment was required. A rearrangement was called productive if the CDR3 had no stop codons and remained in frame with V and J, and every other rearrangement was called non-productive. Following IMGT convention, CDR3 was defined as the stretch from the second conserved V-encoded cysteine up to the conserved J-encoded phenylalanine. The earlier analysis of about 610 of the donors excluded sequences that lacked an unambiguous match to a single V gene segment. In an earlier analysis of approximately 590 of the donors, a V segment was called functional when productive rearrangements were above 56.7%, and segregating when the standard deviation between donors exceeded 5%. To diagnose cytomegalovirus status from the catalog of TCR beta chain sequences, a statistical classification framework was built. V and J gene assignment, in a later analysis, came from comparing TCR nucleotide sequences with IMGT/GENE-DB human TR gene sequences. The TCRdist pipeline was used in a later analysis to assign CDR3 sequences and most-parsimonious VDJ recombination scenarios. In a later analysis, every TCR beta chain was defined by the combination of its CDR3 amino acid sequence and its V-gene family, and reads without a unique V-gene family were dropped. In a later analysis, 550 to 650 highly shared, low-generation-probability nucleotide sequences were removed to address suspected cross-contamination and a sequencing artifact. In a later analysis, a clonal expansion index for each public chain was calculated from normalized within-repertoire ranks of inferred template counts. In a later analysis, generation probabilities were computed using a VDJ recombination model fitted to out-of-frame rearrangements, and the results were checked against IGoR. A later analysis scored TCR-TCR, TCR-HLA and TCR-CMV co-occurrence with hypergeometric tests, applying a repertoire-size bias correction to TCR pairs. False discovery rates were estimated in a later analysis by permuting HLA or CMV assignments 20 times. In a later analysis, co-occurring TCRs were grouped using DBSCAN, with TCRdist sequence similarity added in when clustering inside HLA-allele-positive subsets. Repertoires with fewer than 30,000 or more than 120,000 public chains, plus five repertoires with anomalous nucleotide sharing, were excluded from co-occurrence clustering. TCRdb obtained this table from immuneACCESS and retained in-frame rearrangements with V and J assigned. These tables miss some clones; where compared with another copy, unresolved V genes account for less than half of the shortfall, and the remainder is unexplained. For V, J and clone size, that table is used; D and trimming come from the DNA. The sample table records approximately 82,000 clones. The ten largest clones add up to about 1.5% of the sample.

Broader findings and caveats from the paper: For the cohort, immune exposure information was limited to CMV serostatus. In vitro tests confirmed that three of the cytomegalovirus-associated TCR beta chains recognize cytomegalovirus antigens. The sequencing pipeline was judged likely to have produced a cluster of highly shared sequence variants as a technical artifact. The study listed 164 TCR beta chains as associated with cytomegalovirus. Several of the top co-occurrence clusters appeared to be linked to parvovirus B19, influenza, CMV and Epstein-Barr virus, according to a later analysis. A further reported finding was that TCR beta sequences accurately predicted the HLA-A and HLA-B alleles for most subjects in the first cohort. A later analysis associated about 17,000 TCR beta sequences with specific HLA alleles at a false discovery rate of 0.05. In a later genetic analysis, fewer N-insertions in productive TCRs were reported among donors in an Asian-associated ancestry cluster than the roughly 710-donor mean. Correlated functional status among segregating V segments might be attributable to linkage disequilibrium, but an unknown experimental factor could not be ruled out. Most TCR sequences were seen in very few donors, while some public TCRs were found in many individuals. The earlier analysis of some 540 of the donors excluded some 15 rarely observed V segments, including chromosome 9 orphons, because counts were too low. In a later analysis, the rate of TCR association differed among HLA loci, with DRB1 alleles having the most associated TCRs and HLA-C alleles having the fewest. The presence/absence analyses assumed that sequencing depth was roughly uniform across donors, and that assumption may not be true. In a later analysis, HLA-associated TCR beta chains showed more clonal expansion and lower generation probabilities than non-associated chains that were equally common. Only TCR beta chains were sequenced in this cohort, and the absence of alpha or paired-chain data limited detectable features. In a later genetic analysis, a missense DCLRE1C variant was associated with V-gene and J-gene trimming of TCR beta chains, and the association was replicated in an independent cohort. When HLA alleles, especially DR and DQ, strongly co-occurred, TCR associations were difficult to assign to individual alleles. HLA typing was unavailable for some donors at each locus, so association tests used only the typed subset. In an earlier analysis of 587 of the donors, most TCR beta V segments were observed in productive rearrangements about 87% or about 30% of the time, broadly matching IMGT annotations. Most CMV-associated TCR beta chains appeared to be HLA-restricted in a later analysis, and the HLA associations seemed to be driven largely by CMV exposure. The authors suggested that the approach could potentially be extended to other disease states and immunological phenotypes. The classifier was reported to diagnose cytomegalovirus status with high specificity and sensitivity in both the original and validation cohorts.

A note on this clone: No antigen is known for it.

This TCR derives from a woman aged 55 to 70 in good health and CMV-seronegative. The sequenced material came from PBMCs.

The bases read TGTGCCAGCAGCTTAACTTCGGGACTCAGCACAGATACGCAGTATTTT. This sequence encodes CASSLTSGLSTDTQYF. The chain is made from TRBV7-9 and TRBJ2-3; the D segment could be TRBD2, given 6 matching bases. As encoded in the germline V gene (reference sequence), CDR1 is SEHNR while CDR2 is FQNEAQ. Cut back by 2 bases and 0 bases, the V and J ends lie 12 bases apart. The CDR3 numbers 16 residues from cysteine through phenylalanine. Only the CDR3 part of the read is kept: 48 bases, read in frame from the first base.